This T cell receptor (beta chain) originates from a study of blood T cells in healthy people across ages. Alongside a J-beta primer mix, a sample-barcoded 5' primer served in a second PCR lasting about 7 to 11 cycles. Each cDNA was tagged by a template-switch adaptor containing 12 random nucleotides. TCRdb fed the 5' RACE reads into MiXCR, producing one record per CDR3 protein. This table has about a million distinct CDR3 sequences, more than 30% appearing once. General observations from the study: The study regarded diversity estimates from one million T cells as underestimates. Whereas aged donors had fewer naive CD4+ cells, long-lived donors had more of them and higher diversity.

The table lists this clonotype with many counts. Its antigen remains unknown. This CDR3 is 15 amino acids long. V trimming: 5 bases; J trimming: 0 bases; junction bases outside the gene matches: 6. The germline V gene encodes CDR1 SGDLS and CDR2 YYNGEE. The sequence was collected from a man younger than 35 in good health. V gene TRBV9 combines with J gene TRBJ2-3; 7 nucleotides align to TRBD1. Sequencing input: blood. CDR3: CASSARQGSTDTQYF. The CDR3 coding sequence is TGTGCCAGCAGTGCCCGACAGGGTAGCACAGATACGCAGTATTTT. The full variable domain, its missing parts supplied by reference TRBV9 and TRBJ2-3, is DSGVTQTPKHLITATGQRVTLRCSPRSGDLSVYWYQQSLDQGLQFLIQYYNGEERAKGNILERFSAQQFPDLHSELNLSSLELGDSALYFCASSARQGSTDTQYFGPGTRLTVL.